This TCR beta chain was sequenced in a study of cytomegalovirus exposure and HLA in healthy donors. Findings of the study overall: Associated with cytomegalovirus, according to the listing, were 150 to 200 TCR beta chains. A later analysis found first-cohort TCR clusters tended to co-occur in the 90 to 150 validation repertoires. Rarity held for most TCR sequences, but there were some public TCRs that occurred in many donors.

The sample holds a few counts of this clone. Its cognate antigen is unknown. The same CDR3 can be traced to other DNA sequences in this sample. V was pared by 4 bases and J by 3 bases, with 5 bases of the junction left unmatched. Looked up from germline, CDR1 is SGHTA and CDR2 is FQGNSA. The CDR3 is 15 residues long. The donors were members of the validation cohort comprising about 120 subjects, separate from the approximately 700-subject first cohort. The repertoire was sequenced with immunoSEQ multiplex PCR; TCRdb's copy has only in-frame clones and lacks some. The sample holds tens of thousands of clones, about 91% seen once.

This clonotype originated in a man aged 18 to 29 in good health and CMV-seronegative. The gene calls are TRBV7-2 and TRBJ2-1, with 8 bases aligning to TRBD2. Sequencing was carried out using PBMCs. CDR3 sequence: CASSSSGSIYNEQFF. CDR3 nucleotide sequence: TGTGCCAGCAGCTCCAGCGGGAGCATCTACAATGAGCAGTTCTTC.